Shown below are 20 T cell receptor beta chains from a single sample sequenced in a study of cytomegalovirus exposure and HLA in healthy donors. The primer mix had 60 Vbeta and 13 Jbeta primers. Assay: immunoSEQ multiplex PCR; the TCRdb copy retains only in-frame clones and omits some. The sample holds roughly 100,000 clones; over 70% are singletons and the top ten take 5.6%. The sample consisted of PBMCs. The receptors stem from a male donor in good health and CMV-seronegative.

The V call is TRBV4-2, the J call TRBJ2-5; TRBD1 matches 8 bases. Germline V gene data show CDR1 as LGHNA and CDR2 as YNFKEQ. The CDR3 extends over 16 amino acids. V was pared by 3 bases and J by 4 bases, with 10 bases of the junction left unmatched. Here the CDR3 reads CASSQYGQGLGETQYF. The DNA of the CDR3 is TGTGCCAGCAGCCAGTACGGACAGGGTTTGGGAGAGACCCAGTACTTC.

The CDR3 DNA reads as TGTGCCAGCAGTCTCTCGGAGACTAGCGAGTACAATGAGCAGTTCTTC. Translated: CASSLSETSEYNEQFF. The chain has TRBV27 and TRBJ2-1, with 8 bases that match TRBD2. With V trimmed by 5 bases and J by 4 bases, 10 bases remained unmatched. The length of the CDR3 is 16 residues. Germline V CDR1 and CDR2: MNHEY, SMNVEV (reference sequence).

The rearrangement links TRBV4-1 to TRBJ2-7, with 10 bases matching TRBD2. Per the germline V gene, CDR1 is MGHRA and CDR2 is YSYEKL. The CDR3 loop spans 19 amino acids. The V gene end was trimmed by 0 bases and the J gene end by 0 bases; junction bases not matched to a gene: 11. CDR3 bases: TGCGCCAGCAGCCAAGAACCCCCCGGACTAGCGGATTTCTCCTACGAGCAGTACTTC. Translating it yields CASSQEPPGLADFSYEQYF.

The chain couples TRBV11-2 to TRBJ1-1; TRBD1 matches at 8 bases. The CDR3 extends over 17 amino acids. The germline V gene encodes CDR1 SGHAT and CDR2 FQNNGV. Trimming at V came to 3 bases and at J to 3 bases, leaving 12 bases not matched to a gene. The CDR3 nucleotides read TGTGCCAGCAGCTTTTCGTTCGGCAGGGGGCTCGACACTGAAGCTTTCTTT. This translates into CASSFSFGRGLDTEAFF.

The rearrangement uses TRBV11-2 and TRBJ2-5, with 7 nucleotides matching TRBD1. Matching the DNA end better, TRBJ2-7 makes the J call doubtful. Germline values: CDR1 SGHAT, CDR2 FQNNGV. CDR3 length equals 16 residues. The CDR3 nucleotides are TGTGCCAGCAGCCCTTGGACAGGCCGGAGTTTTTACGAGCAGTACTTC. Translating it yields CASSPWTGRSFYEQYF.

V gene TRBV6-1 combines with J gene TRBJ1-2; possibly TRBD1 for D (5 bases). Germline V gene lookup returns CDR1 MNHNS and CDR2 SASEGT. V lost 6 bases and J 3 bases, leaving 14 bases between the germline ends. This CDR3 contains 14 residues. The CDR3 DNA is TGTGCCAGCAGGTCCGGACAACTCTACTATGGCTACACCTTC. Its translation is CASRSGQLYYGYTF.

This clone was picked up a small number of times. This chain connects TRBV6-4 to TRBJ2-1, with 8 positions matching TRBD2. Germline V gene sequence: CDR1 MRHNA, CDR2 SNTAGT. Unmatched junction bases numbered 7, after V lost 0 bases and J lost 9 bases. The CDR3 has 15 residues. In DNA, the CDR3 is TGTGCCAGCAGTGACTCGATAAGCGGGAGTTCTGAGCAGTTCTTC. Its translation: CASSDSISGSSEQFF.

Only a few counts were recorded for this clone. The chain uses TRBV2 and TRBJ1-4; 11 nucleotides match TRBD1. Trimming took 3 bases from V and 7 from J; bases not matched to a gene: 4. Looked up from germline, CDR1 is SNHLY and CDR2 is FYNNEI. The CDR3 sequence is 15 residues long. CDR3 DNA: TGTGCCAGCAGTGATGGGACAGGGGGGTTTGAAAAACTGTTTTTT. It encodes CASSDGTGGFEKLFF.

This chain uses TRBV4-2 with TRBJ2-3; D may be TRBD2 (6 bases). The V and J ends lost 0 bases and 5 bases respectively, with 18 bases between them. Germline CDR1 LGHNA, CDR2 YNFKEQ. CDR3 size: 17 residues. The CDR3 nucleotides are TGTGCCAGCAGCCAAGAATTGGCTAGCGCGACCGAAGATACGCAGTATTTT. It codes for CASSQELASATEDTQYF.

CDR3 DNA: TGTGCCAGCAGCTTAGCGCTCAGCTCCTACGAGCAGTACTTC. Amino acids: CASSLALSSYEQYF. The V gene is TRBV7-9, the J gene TRBJ2-7, with no clear D. Looked up from germline, CDR1 is SEHNR and CDR2 is FQNEAQ (reference sequence). The CDR3 consists of 14 residues. Trimming left V 0 bases short and J 0 bases short, with 6 bases between.

The V gene is TRBV27, the J gene TRBJ2-1; D is possibly TRBD2 (6 bases). CDR1 MNHEY and CDR2 SMNVEV come from the germline V gene (reference sequence). Trimming cost V 3 bases and J 9 bases, with 6 bases left between them. The length of the CDR3 is 11 residues. The CDR3 sequence: CASSFSGEQFF. Here the CDR3 DNA reads TGTGCCAGCAGTTTTAGCGGTGAGCAGTTCTTC.

The chain uses TRBV30 and TRBJ1-1; 7 bases fit TRBD1. This CDR3 region has 14 residues. Trimming took 4 bases from V and 4 from J; bases not matched to a gene: 9. Germline V gene data show CDR1 as GTSNPN and CDR2 as SVGIG (reference sequence). CDR3 sequence: CAWTSQGIGTEAFF. CDR3 nucleotide sequence: TGTGCCTGGACCTCACAGGGGATCGGCACTGAAGCTTTCTTT.

The chain joins TRBV15 to TRBJ2-1; 10 bases are a match to TRBD2. CDR1 and CDR2 from the germline V gene are LNHNV and YYDKDF (reference sequence). V was pared by 0 bases and J by 7 bases, with 12 bases of the junction left unmatched. There are 18 residues in the CDR3. The CDR3 loop reads CATSREISTASGRNEQFF. The CDR3 DNA follows: TGTGCCACCAGCAGAGAGATCAGCACGGCTAGCGGGAGAAATGAGCAGTTCTTC. The full variable domain, its missing parts supplied by reference TRBV15 and TRBJ2-1, is DAMVIQNPRYQVTQFGKPVTLSCSQTLNHNVMYWYQQKSSQAPKLLFHYYDKDFNNEADTPDNFQSRRPNTSFCFLDIRSPGLGDTAMYLCATSREISTASGRNEQFFGPGTRLTVL.

V usage is TRBV19 and J usage is TRBJ2-7; D remains unclear. CDR3 length equals 14 residues. Germline V CDR1 and CDR2: LNHDA, SQIVND (reference sequence). The V gene lost 5 bases and the J gene lost 2 bases, with 13 bases spanning the gap. The CDR3, as DNA: TGTGCCAGTAGTTCCCGGTCCCTAACCTACGAGCAGTACTTC. Translation gives CASSSRSLTYEQYF.

The J gene is TRBJ2-7, the V gene TRBV5-1; 7 nucleotides agree with TRBD1. Trimming cost V 5 bases and J 1 base; bases outside gene matches: 12. CDR1 SGHRS and CDR2 YFSETQ come from the germline V gene. The CDR3 extends over 16 amino acids. The CDR3 region is CASSEGTGTASYEQYF. For the CDR3, the DNA is TGCGCCAGCAGTGAGGGAACCGGGACAGCATCCTACGAGCAGTACTTC.

The rearrangement joins TRBV5-4 to TRBJ2-3; 7 bases are a match to TRBD1. The CDR3 length is 16 residues. The V and J ends lost 5 bases and 6 bases, in that order; junction bases with no gene match: 15. Germline lookup yields CDR1 SGHNT and CDR2 YYREEE (reference sequence). The CDR3 sequence is CASRTFGDSLGDTQYF. As DNA, the CDR3 is TGTGCCAGCAGAACCTTCGGGGACAGCCTAGGGGATACGCAGTATTTT.

The rearrangement uses TRBV30 and TRBJ2-3, with 15 positions matching TRBD2. V shed 1 base, J shed 4 bases, and the junction held 3 bases outside the gene matches. The germline CDR1 and CDR2 sequences are GTSNPN and SVGIG (reference sequence). The CDR3 sequence is 16 residues long. The CDR3 spells CAWSGGTSGRSDTQYF. DNA of the CDR3: TGTGCCTGGAGTGGGGGGACTAGCGGGAGGTCAGATACGCAGTATTTT. Combining the CDR3 with reference TRBV30 and TRBJ2-3 gives the whole variable domain SQTIHQWPATLVQPVGSPLSLECTVEGTSNPNLYWYRQAAGRGLQLLFYSVGIGQISSEVPQNLSASRPQDRQFILSSKKLLLSDSGFYLCAWSGGTSGRSDTQYFGPGTRLTVL.

The chain carries TRBV19 and TRBJ1-1; 7 nucleotides line up with TRBD1. From germline, CDR1 is LNHDA and CDR2 SQIVND (reference sequence). The CDR3 has 15 amino acids. V shed 5 bases and J 0 bases; nucleotides not matched to a gene: 6. The CDR3 nucleotides are TGTGCCAGTAGTGCCCAAGACAGGGTGAACACTGAAGCTTTCTTT. It is translated as CASSAQDRVNTEAFF.

The V and J genes are TRBV27 and TRBJ2-7; D gene uncertain. Trimming pared 2 bases from V and 2 bases from J, leaving 10 bases between. From germline, CDR1 is MNHEY and CDR2 SMNVEV (reference sequence). The CDR3 contains 14 residues. The CDR3 sequence: CASSLNPQTYEQYF. In DNA, the CDR3 is TGTGCCAGCAGTTTAAATCCCCAAACCTACGAGCAGTACTTC.

The rearrangement uses TRBV7-2 and TRBJ2-1; TRBD2 might be the D (6 bases). Germline loops: CDR1 SGHTA, CDR2 FQGNSA. The CDR3 spans 16 residues. V lost 4 bases and J lost 2, with 15 bases in between. CDR3 coding DNA: TGTGCCAGCAGCTCGTTAGGACCGGGGGCCTACAATGAGCAGTTCTTC. Translated: CASSSLGPGAYNEQFF. The variable domain in full, with the rest retrieved from reference TRBV7-2 and TRBJ2-1, is GAGVSQSPSNKVTEKGKDVELRCDPISGHTALYWYRQSLGQGLEFLIYFQGNSAPDKSGLPSDRFSAERTGGSVSTLTIQRTQQEDSAVYLCASSSLGPGAYNEQFFGPGTRLTVL.